This TCR beta chain was captured in a study of cytomegalovirus exposure and HLA in healthy donors. Study-level findings and limits: According to reports, the classifier identified cytomegalovirus status with high specificity and sensitivity.

60 Vbeta and 13 Jbeta primers were used in PCR. Only in-frame clones appear in the TCRdb table, and some are missing; sequencing was by immunoSEQ multiplex PCR. The sample yields 150,000 to 200,000 clones, about 85% seen once. CDR1 MNHEY and CDR2 SVGAGI come from the germline V gene. Trimming took off 5 bases at V and 4 bases at J, with 14 bases between the two ends. The CDR3 runs to 14 residues. Remarks on this clone: Its antigen remains unknown.

The chain employs TRBV6-5 and TRBJ1-2; D is perhaps TRBD1 (6 bases). The material sequenced was PBMCs. The clonotype was recovered from a man in his late teens or twenties in good health and CMV-seropositive. The CDR3 nucleotides read TGTGCCAGCAGTAGACAGACAGGACTCTATGGCTACACCTTC. This encodes CASSRQTGLYGYTF.